These T cell receptor beta chains were read from a single sample in a study of CD8 T cells in Susac syndrome. MiXCR, applied by TCRdb to the immunoSEQ multiplex PCR reads, yields one record per CDR3 protein. Of 200,000 or so distinct CDR3 sequences listed, roughly 95% are singletons. The sample comprised CD4+ T cells from PBMCs. The receptors originated from a human donor with multiple sclerosis. CDR3s include the opening cysteine and the closing phenylalanine or tryptophan. The D gene is left open where the match is weak. The size of a clone is reported for some rows only, either as once, few or many, or as a class for expanded clones.

J gene: TRBJ1-1
D gene: TRBD1
V gene: TRBV12-3/TRBV12-4
clone size: few
CDR3 length: 12
CDR3 protein: CASSIQGTEAFF
CDR3 DNA: TGTGCCAGCAGTATACAGGGGACTGAAGCTTTCTTT

J gene: TRBJ2-5
D gene: .
V gene: TRBV3-1
clone size: .
CDR3 length: 13
CDR3 protein: CASSQFQQETQYF
CDR3 DNA: TGTGCCAGCAGCCAATTCCAACAAGAGACCCAGTACTTC

J gene: TRBJ2-2
D gene: .
V gene: TRBV30
clone size: .
CDR3 length: 13
CDR3 protein: CAWRPGRTGELFF
CDR3 DNA: TGTGCCTGGAGGCCGGGCCGAACCGGGGAGCTGTTTTTT

J gene: TRBJ2-3
D gene: .
V gene: TRBV18
clone size: .
CDR3 length: 13
CDR3 protein: CASSQSSTDTQYF
CDR3 DNA: TGTGCCAGCTCGCAGAGTAGCACAGATACGCAGTATTTT

J gene: TRBJ2-7
D gene: TRBD2
V gene: TRBV27
clone size: .
CDR3 length: 17
CDR3 protein: CASSGASGRASSYEQYF
CDR3 DNA: TGTGCCAGCTCCGGGGCTAGCGGGAGGGCCAGCTCCTACGAGCAGTACTTC

J gene: TRBJ1-1
D gene: .
V gene: TRBV12-3/TRBV12-4
clone size: .
CDR3 length: 13
CDR3 protein: CASSFRESSEAFF
CDR3 DNA: TGTGCCAGCAGTTTTAGGGAATCTTCTGAAGCTTTCTTT

J gene: TRBJ2-1
D gene: TRBD2
V gene: TRBV20-1
clone size: .
CDR3 length: 14
CDR3 protein: CSVRGGSSYNEQFF
CDR3 DNA: TGCAGTGTTCGGGGCGGGAGCTCCTACAATGAGCAGTTCTTC

J gene: TRBJ2-2
D gene: .
V gene: TRBV4-1
clone size: once
CDR3 length: 14
CDR3 protein: CASSHLGDPGELFF
CDR3 DNA: TGCGCCAGCAGCCATCTAGGGGACCCCGGGGAGCTGTTTTTT

J gene: TRBJ1-3
D gene: .
V gene: TRBV29-1
clone size: .
CDR3 length: 12
CDR3 protein: CSVVNRGNTIYF
CDR3 DNA: TGCAGCGTTGTGAATCGTGGAAACACCATATATTTT

J gene: TRBJ2-3
D gene: .
V gene: TRBV5-6
clone size: .
CDR3 length: 14
CDR3 protein: CASTPVRGTDTQYF
CDR3 DNA: TGTGCCAGCACCCCCGTGCGGGGCACAGATACGCAGTATTTT

J gene: TRBJ2-1
D gene: TRBD2
V gene: TRBV7-2
clone size: .
CDR3 length: 16
CDR3 protein: CASSLGNLAGNNEQFF
CDR3 DNA: TGTGCCAGCAGCTTAGGAAATTTAGCGGGTAACAATGAGCAGTTCTTC

J gene: TRBJ1-1
D gene: .
V gene: TRBV27
clone size: .
CDR3 length: 13
CDR3 protein: CASRGRRRTEAFF
CDR3 DNA: TGTGCCAGCAGGGGGCGGAGGAGGACTGAAGCTTTCTTT

J gene: TRBJ2-3
D gene: .
V gene: TRBV30
clone size: .
CDR3 length: 13
CDR3 protein: CAWSVLAGHTQYF
CDR3 DNA: TGTGCCTGGAGTGTACTTGCGGGGCATACGCAGTATTTT

J gene: TRBJ2-3
D gene: .
V gene: TRBV29-1
clone size: .
CDR3 length: 12
CDR3 protein: CSVEDPADTQYF
CDR3 DNA: TGCAGCGTTGAAGATCCCGCAGATACGCAGTATTTT

J gene: TRBJ1-5
D gene: .
V gene: TRBV12-3/TRBV12-4
clone size: .
CDR3 length: 12
CDR3 protein: CASSSDNQPQHF
CDR3 DNA: TGTGCCAGCAGTTCCGATAATCAGCCCCAGCATTTT